These 21 T cell receptor beta chains were sequenced from one sample in a study of T cells in Graves' hyperthyroidism and ophthalmopathy. RNA transcripts provided the source from which TCR beta CDR3 regions were amplified. The TCR CDR3 was amplified in a first-round RT-PCR using the HTBI primer set. TCRdb fed the multiplex PCR reads into MiXCR, producing one record per CDR3 protein. The repertoire includes more than 350,000 distinct CDR3 sequences, about 15% of them detected once, and approximately 32% sits in the top ten. Sequenced: blood. The origin of the receptors is a woman in her twenties or thirties with Graves' hyperthyroidism.

The rearrangement joins TRBV20-1 to TRBJ2-7; 7 positions match TRBD1. The CDR3 contains 13 residues. Germline loops: CDR1 DFQATT, CDR2 SNEGSKA (reference sequence). After removal of 8 bases from V and 2 bases from J, the junction contained 9 bases not matched to a gene. The CDR3 loop reads CSLRGQVAYEQYF. The CDR3 DNA sequence: TGCAGTCTTAGAGGACAGGTGGCCTACGAGCAGTACTTC.

This clonotype was seen at least ten times. The chain links TRBV28 to TRBJ2-7; no clear D. Trimming removed 5 bases from V and 3 bases from J, with 14 bases in between. The germline V gene encodes CDR1 MDHEN and CDR2 SYDVKM. This CDR3 has 14 amino acids. The DNA for the CDR3 is TGTGCCAGCAGTCGAAAAGGGTACATCTACGAGCAGTACTTC. It codes for CASSRKGYIYEQYF.

This clonotype has a single count. The chain couples TRBV9 to TRBJ2-1, with D possibly TRBD1 on 6 matching bases. Trimming took 3 bases from V and 3 from J, leaving 7 bases between them. Germline CDR1 is SGDLS and CDR2 is YYNGEE. This CDR3 region has 13 residues. CDR3 protein: CASSGGHYNEQFF. The CDR3 DNA reads as TGTGCCAGCAGCGGGGGACACTACAATGAGCAGTTCTTC.

Here the CDR3 reads CASMRGRSNTGELFF. CDR3 nucleotide sequence: TGTGCCAGCATGCGTGGGCGCTCGAACACCGGGGAGCTGTTTTTT. This rearrangement joins TRBV6-1 to TRBJ2-2, with D uncertain. Germline V gives CDR1 MNHNS, CDR2 SASEGT. V lost 7 bases and J lost 0, with 12 bases in between. CDR3 size: 15 residues.

Note on this clonotype: One end of the junction does not line up with germline, which may come from a read error. J is TRBJ2-5 and V is TRBV14; 9 nucleotides agree with TRBD1. CDR1 and CDR2 from the germline V gene are SGHDN and FVKESK. This CDR3 has 16 amino acids. The CDR3, as DNA: TGTGCCAGCAACCAATCCGGGACAGGGATATGGGAGACCCAGTACTTC. This sequence encodes CASNQSGTGIWETQYF.

This clonotype was observed a few times. V is TRBV10-3 and J is TRBJ1-1; D is perhaps TRBD1 (6 bases). This CDR3 region has 15 residues. Germline loops: CDR1 ENHRY, CDR2 SYGVKD. Trimming shortened V by 9 bases and J by 1 base, and 18 bases separated the two germline ends. This CDR3 reads CAMGAIGGTNTEAFF. CDR3 bases: TGTGCCATGGGGGCGATCGGGGGGACGAACACTGAAGCTTTCTTT.

This clonotype was picked up many times. The chain combines TRBV7-2 with TRBJ1-1; D unclear. Germline V gene lookup returns CDR1 SGHTA and CDR2 FQGNSA. The CDR3 totals 14 residues. V lost 0 bases, J lost 5 bases, and 10 bases lay in between. The CDR3, as DNA: TGTGCCAGCAGCTTAGCAACCGCTCTAACTGAAGCTTTCTTT. Amino acids: CASSLATALTEAFF.

The chain carries TRBV28 and TRBJ1-1, with TRBD1 as a possible D gene (6 bases). The CDR3 spans 14 residues. Trimming left V 5 bases short and J 2 bases short, with 12 bases between. Looked up from germline, CDR1 is MDHEN and CDR2 is SYDVKM. CDR3 sequence reads: CASSERTENTEAFF. In nucleotides, the CDR3 is TGTGCCAGCAGTGAGCGGACAGAAAACACTGAAGCTTTCTTT.

This clonotype has a count of ten or more. The gene calls are TRBV12-3 or TRBV12-4 and TRBJ2-2, with D tentatively TRBD1 or TRBD2 (5 bases each). V was shortened by 7 bases and J by 7 bases, with 19 bases between the two germline ends. The CDR3 totals 15 residues. The CDR3 sequence: CASTPGSGRGGELFF. As DNA, the CDR3 is TGTGCCAGCACCCCGGGATCGGGGCGTGGCGGGGAGCTGTTTTTT.

This clonotype showed up many times. The rearrangement links TRBV3-1 to TRBJ2-1; D uncertain. The germline gives CDR1 LGHDT, CDR2 YNNKEL (reference sequence). Trimming shortened V by 0 bases and J by 7 bases, and 4 bases separated the two germline ends. The CDR3 is 12 amino acids. CDR3 nucleotides: TGTGCCAGCAGCCAAGATCTGAATGAGCAGTTCTTC. This sequence encodes CASSQDLNEQFF.

The rearrangement uses TRBV6-1 and TRBJ2-6, with TRBD1 matching over 7 bases. V was pared by 5 bases and J by 1 base, with 5 bases of the junction left unmatched. The CDR3 length is 16 residues. The germline V gene encodes CDR1 MNHNS and CDR2 SASEGT. CDR3 sequence reads: CASSTTGVSGANVLTF. CDR3 DNA sequence: TGTGCCAGCAGTACTACAGGGGTTTCTGGGGCCAACGTCCTGACTTTC.

This clonotype came up a few times. The rearrangement joins TRBV6-2 or TRBV6-3 to TRBJ2-3; TRBD2 aligns across 7 bases. CDR1 is MNHEY, CDR2 SVGEGT, per germline. V lost 5 bases and J lost 1; bases outside the gene matches: 12. The CDR3 totals 17 residues. CDR3 DNA sequence: TGTGCCAGCAGTCCCCGCGCCACTAGCGATGGCACAGATACGCAGTATTTT. This sequence encodes CASSPRATSDGTDTQYF.

For the CDR3, the DNA is TGCGCCAGCAGCTCTTCTAGCGGGGGATTCGGAGTAGAGACCCAGTACTTC. Encoded protein: CASSSSSGGFGVETQYF. The J gene is TRBJ2-5, the V gene TRBV5-1; 10 positions match TRBD2. CDR1 is SGHRS and CDR2 is YFSETQ in the germline V gene. The CDR3 has 17 residues. Trimming removed 3 bases from V and 4 bases from J; junction bases left unmatched: 12.

This clonotype occurred a few times. V usage is TRBV14 and J usage is TRBJ2-1; TRBD2 matches 9 bases. V lost 2 bases and J lost 7; bases outside the gene matches: 12. The CDR3 totals 17 residues. Germline V CDR1 and CDR2: SGHDN, FVKESK. CDR3 region: CASSQSVAGVIWNEQFF. The DNA for the CDR3 is TGTGCCAGCAGCCAATCCGTAGCGGGAGTTATTTGGAATGAGCAGTTCTTC.

J is TRBJ2-5 and V is TRBV5-1, with 14 bases aligning to TRBD2. CDR3 size: 17 residues. CDR1 SGHRS and CDR2 YFSETQ come from the germline V gene. Germline trimming cut 4 bases from V and 0 bases from J; bases unmatched to any gene: 5. The CDR3 is CASSPGLAGAYQETQYF. In DNA form, the CDR3 reads TGCGCCAGCAGCCCGGGACTAGCGGGAGCCTACCAAGAGACCCAGTACTTC.

This clonotype was observed at least ten times. This chain uses TRBV11-3 with TRBJ2-1; D gene ambiguous. The V end lost 0 bases, the J end lost 10 bases, and 7 bases lay between the germline ends. Germline CDR1 reads SGHNT; CDR2 reads YENEEA. The CDR3 has 12 amino acids. CDR3 loop: CASSLEDQEQFF. The CDR3 nucleotides read TGTGCCAGCAGCTTAGAGGACCAAGAGCAGTTCTTC.

This clonotype was seen ten or more times. The J gene is TRBJ2-7, the V gene TRBV27; TRBD1 matches at 10 bases. This CDR3 comprises 17 residues. Germline V gene data show CDR1 as MNHEY and CDR2 as SMNVEV (reference sequence). Trimming cost V 6 bases and J 4 bases; bases outside gene matches: 15. The CDR3 DNA sequence: TGTGCCAGCAGACGACAGTCTAGGACAGGGGGTTTGTACGAGCAGTACTTC. Amino acids: CASRRQSRTGGLYEQYF.

The chain carries TRBV6-1 and TRBJ1-3; TRBD1 aligns across 7 bases. V shed 5 bases, J shed 5 bases, and the junction held 6 bases outside the gene matches. The CDR3 runs 14 residues. Germline-derived CDR1 and CDR2 are MNHNS and SASEGT. The DNA for the CDR3 is TGTGCCAGCAGTCCCGGGACAGCGAGAAACACCATATATTTT. Translation gives CASSPGTARNTIYF.

On this clonotype: A read error may explain this, as a much larger clone is one base away. The rearrangement joins TRBV3-1 to TRBJ2-7; D unresolved. The ends were cut back, 1 base at V and 7 bases at J, with 14 bases in the middle. CDR3 length: 14 amino acids. Per germline, CDR1 LGHDT and CDR2 YNNKEL (reference sequence). The CDR3 DNA sequence: TGTGCCAGCAGCCAAGGGTATGACGAGAGGGAGCAGTACTTC. As protein: CASSQGYDEREQYF.

The chain has TRBV28 and TRBJ1-1; possible D gene TRBD1, 5 bases. This CDR3 has 17 residues. CDR1 is MDHEN and CDR2 is SYDVKM in the germline V gene. Trimming left V 6 bases short and J 2 bases short, with 22 bases between. Here the CDR3 DNA reads TGTGCCAGCAGATCTCCTACGGGACCGAGGGAAAACACTGAAGCTTTCTTT. Protein sequence: CASRSPTGPRENTEAFF. The complete variable domain, with remaining parts taken from reference TRBV28 and TRBJ1-1, reads DVKVTQSSRYLVKRTGEKVFLECVQDMDHENMFWYRQDPGLGLRLIYFSYDVKMKEKGDIPEGYSVSREKKERFSLILESASTNQTSMYLCASRSPTGPRENTEAFFGQGTRLTVV.

This clonotype showed up many times. The chain joins TRBV20-1 to TRBJ1-1, with 7 bases aligning to TRBD1. The J segment lost 0 bases and the V segment lost 7 bases, leaving 5 bases of the junction unmatched. The CDR3 loop spans 13 amino acids. Per the germline V gene, CDR1 is DFQATT and CDR2 is SNEGSKA (reference sequence). CDR3 sequence reads: CSGCGTVNTEAFF. The CDR3 nucleotides read TGCAGTGGTTGTGGGACAGTGAACACTGAAGCTTTCTTT.